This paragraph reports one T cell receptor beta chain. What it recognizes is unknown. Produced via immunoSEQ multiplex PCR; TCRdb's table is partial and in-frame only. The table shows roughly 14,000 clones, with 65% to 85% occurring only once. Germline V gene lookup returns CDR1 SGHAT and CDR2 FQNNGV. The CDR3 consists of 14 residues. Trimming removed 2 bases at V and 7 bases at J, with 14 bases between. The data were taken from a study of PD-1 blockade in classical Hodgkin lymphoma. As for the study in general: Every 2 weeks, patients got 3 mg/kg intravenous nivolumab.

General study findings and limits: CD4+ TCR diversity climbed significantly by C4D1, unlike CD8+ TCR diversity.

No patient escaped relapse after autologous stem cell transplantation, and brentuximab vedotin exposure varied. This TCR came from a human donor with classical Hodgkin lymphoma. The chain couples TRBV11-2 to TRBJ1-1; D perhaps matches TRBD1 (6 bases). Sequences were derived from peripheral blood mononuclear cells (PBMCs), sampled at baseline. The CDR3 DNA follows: TGTGCCAGCAGCTTAATTCACAGGGACGGTGAAGCTTTCTTT. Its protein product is CASSLIHRDGEAFF. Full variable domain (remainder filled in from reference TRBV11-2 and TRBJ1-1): EAGVAQSPRYKIIEKRQSVAFWCNPISGHATLYWYQQILGQGPKLLIQFQNNGVVDDSQLPKDRFSAERLKGVDSTLKIQPAKLEDSAVYLCASSLIHRDGEAFFGQGTRLTVV.